The 4 T cell receptor beta chains listed next were all sequenced from one sample in a study of control samples from healthy donors and cancer patients. Profiled with immunoSEQ multiplex PCR; TCRdb holds only in-frame clones, not every one. The sample holds fewer than 200,000 clones, 70% to 90% seen once. Input material: blood. These receptors all come from a man aged 30 to 39 in good health.

Only one count was recorded for this clone. This sequence joins TRBV19 and TRBJ1-5; TRBD1 matches at 9 bases. V lost 9 bases and J lost 2; bases outside the gene matches: 11. The CDR3 totals 16 residues. Looked up from germline, CDR1 is LNHDA and CDR2 is SQIVND (reference sequence). CDR3 DNA sequence: TGTGCCAGCAAGGACAGGGGCGGTATCGGCAATCAGCCCCAGCATTTT. Protein product: CASKDRGGIGNQPQHF.

The genes are TRBV6-6 and TRBJ2-3; D is uncertain. CDR1 and CDR2 (germline): MNHNY, SVGAGI (reference sequence). The CDR3 totals 11 residues. V lost 9 bases, J lost 4 bases, and 8 bases lay in between. CDR3 DNA: TGTGCCAGGGTCGGTCCAGATACGCAGTATTTT. It specifies CARVGPDTQYF.

The chain carries TRBV7-9 and TRBJ1-6, with 9 positions matching TRBD1. The CDR3 totals 16 residues. The germline CDR1 and CDR2 sequences are SEHNR and FQNEAQ (reference sequence). The ends lost 3 bases at V and 0 bases at J; junction bases unmatched: 0. The CDR3 DNA sequence: TGTGCCAGCAGCTTGACAGGGGGCTCCTATAATTCACCCCTCCACTTT. It codes for CASSLTGGSYNSPLHF. Complete variable domain (other parts from reference TRBV7-9 and TRBJ1-6): DTGVSQNPRHKITKRGQNVTFRCDPISEHNRLYWYRQTLGQGPEFLTYFQNEAQLEKSRLLSDRFSAERPKGSFSTLEIQRTEQGDSAMYLCASSLTGGSYNSPLHFGNGTRLTVT.

The V call is TRBV29-1, the J call TRBJ2-3; TRBD1 is a possible D gene (6 bases). Germline CDR1 and CDR2: SQVTM and ANQGSEA. Deletions cut 5 bases from V and 3 bases from J, with 9 bases between. The CDR3 consists of 12 residues. CDR3 amino acids: CSVLRGTDTQYF. As DNA, the CDR3 is TGCAGCGTTCTTAGGGGGACAGATACGCAGTATTTT.